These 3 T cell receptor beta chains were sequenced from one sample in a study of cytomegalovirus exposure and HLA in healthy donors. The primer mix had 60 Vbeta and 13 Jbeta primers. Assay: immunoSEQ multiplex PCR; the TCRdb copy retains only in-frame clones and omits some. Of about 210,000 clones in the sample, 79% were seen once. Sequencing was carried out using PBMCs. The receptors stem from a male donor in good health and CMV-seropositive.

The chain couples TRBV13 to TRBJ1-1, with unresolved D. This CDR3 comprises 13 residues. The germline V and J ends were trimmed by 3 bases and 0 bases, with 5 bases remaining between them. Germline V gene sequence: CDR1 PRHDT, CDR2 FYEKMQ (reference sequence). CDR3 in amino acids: CASSLSLNTEAFF. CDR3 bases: TGTGCCAGCAGCTTGTCATTGAACACTGAAGCTTTCTTT. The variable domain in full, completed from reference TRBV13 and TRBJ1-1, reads AAGVIQSPRHLIKEKRETATLKCYPIPRHDTVYWYQQGPGQDPQFLISFYEKMQSDKGSIPDRFSAQQFSDYHSELNMSSLELGDSALYFCASSLSLNTEAFFGQGTRLTVV.

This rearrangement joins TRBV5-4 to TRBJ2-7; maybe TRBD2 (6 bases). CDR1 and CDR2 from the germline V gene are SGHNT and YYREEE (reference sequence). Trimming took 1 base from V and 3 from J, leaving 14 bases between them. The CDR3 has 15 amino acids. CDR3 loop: CASSLRAGPYYEQYF. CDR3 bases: TGTGCCAGCAGCTTGCGTGCGGGACCCTACTACGAGCAGTACTTC.

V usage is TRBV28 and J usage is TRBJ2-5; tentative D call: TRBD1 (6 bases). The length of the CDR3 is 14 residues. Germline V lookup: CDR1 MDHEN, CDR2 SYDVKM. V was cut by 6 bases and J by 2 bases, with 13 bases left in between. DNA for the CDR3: TGTGCCAGCAGGGGACACTCGGGGCAAGAGACCCAGTACTTC. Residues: CASRGHSGQETQYF.